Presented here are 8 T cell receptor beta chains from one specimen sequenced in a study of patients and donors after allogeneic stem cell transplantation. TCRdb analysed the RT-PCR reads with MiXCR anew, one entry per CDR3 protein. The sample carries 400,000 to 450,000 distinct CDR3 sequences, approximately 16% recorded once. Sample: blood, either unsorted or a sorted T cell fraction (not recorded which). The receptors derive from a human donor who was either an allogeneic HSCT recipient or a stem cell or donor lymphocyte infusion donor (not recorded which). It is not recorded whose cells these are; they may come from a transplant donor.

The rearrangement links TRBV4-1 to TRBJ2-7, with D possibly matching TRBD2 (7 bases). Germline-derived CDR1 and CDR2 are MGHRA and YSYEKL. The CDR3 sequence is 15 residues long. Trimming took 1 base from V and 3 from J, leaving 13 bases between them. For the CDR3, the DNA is TGCGCCAGCAGCCAAGGCGGGGGCTCCTTCTACGAGCAGTACTTC. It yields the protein CASSQGGGSFYEQYF.

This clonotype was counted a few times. DNA of the CDR3: TGCAGCGTTGGACATCAGAACACTGAAGCTTTCTTT. Translated, it gives CSVGHQNTEAFF. This sequence joins TRBV29-1 and TRBJ1-1; D is ambiguous. Germline loops: CDR1 SQVTM, CDR2 ANQGSEA. CDR3 length equals 12 residues. The V end lost 4 bases, the J end lost 1 base, and 7 bases lay between the germline ends.

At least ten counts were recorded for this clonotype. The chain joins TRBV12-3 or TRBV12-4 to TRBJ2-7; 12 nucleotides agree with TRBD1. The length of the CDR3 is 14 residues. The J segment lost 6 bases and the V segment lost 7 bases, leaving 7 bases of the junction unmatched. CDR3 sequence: CASTVRDRGPEQYF. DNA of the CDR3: TGTGCCAGCACCGTCCGGGACAGGGGGCCCGAGCAGTACTTC.

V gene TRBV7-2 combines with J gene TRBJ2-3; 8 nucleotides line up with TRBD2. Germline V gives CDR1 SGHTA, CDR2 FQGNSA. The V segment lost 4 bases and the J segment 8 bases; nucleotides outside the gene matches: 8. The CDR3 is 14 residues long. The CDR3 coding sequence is TGTGCCAGCAGCTCCGGGGGGGGCCCCGTTACGCAGTATTTT. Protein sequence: CASSSGGGPVTQYF.

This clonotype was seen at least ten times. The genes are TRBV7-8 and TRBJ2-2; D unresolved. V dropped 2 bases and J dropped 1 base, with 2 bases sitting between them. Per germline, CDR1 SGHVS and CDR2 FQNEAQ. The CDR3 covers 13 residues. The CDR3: CASSLLNTGELFF. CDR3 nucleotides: TGTGCCAGCAGCTTACTGAACACCGGGGAGCTGTTTTTT.

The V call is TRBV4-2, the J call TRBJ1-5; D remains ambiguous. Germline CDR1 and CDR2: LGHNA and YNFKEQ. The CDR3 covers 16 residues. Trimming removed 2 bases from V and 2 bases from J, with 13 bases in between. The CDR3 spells CASSQLLGFGNQPQHF. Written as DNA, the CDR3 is TGTGCCAGCAGCCAACTATTAGGGTTTGGCAATCAGCCCCAGCATTTT.

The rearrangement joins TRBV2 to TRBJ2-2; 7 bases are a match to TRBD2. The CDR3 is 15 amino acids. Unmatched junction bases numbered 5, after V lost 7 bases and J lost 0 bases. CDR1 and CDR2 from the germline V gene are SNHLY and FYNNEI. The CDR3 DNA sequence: TGTGCCAGCAAAAACGGGGGGTCGAACACCGGGGAGCTGTTTTTT. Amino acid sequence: CASKNGGSNTGELFF.

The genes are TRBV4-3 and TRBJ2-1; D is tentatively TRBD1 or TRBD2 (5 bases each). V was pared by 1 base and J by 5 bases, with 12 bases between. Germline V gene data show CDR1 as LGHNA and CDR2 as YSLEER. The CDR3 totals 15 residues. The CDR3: CASSQGGKSDNEQFF. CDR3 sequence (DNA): TGCGCCAGCAGCCAAGGGGGGAAATCAGACAATGAGCAGTTCTTC.